This TCR beta chain was obtained from a study of tumor-infiltrating T cells and Merkel cell polyomavirus. Study-wide context: The T cells studied were CD8+ and recognized the Merkel cell polyomavirus KLL epitope. The study's findings and limits: MCC-specific survival improved with roughly 1.9-20% versus about 0-0.15% intratumoral KLL-specific T cells.

Some clones are missing from TCRdb's copy, which holds only in-frame ones; the method was immunoSEQ multiplex PCR. Among 2,500 to 3,500 clones listed, about 83% were seen once. Every patient's tumor was robustly positive for Merkel cell polyomavirus Large T antigen on immunohistochemistry. Every patient was Caucasian, with ages from 50 to 77 and median 65. Points on this clone: Its antigen is undetermined.

The clonotype originates from a man in his fifties or sixties with Merkel cell carcinoma. The sequencing input was tumor tissue.

The CDR3 region has the DNA TGTGCCAGCAGGTGCCCCTTTAACCCTGGGACAGGGTTATCTCTCTGGCTGGAAGAAAAACTGTTTTTT. Protein: CASRCPFNPGTGLSLWLEEKLFF. This chain links TRBV21-1 with TRBJ1-4; the table's D call of TRBD1 was not tested on the DNA. TRBV21-1 is a pseudogene segment. The CDR3 sequence is 23 residues long.